Sequencing of this T cell receptor (beta chain) was carried out in a study of neurological immune-mediated disorders. Study-level points and caveats: There were no CDR3 amino acid sequences shared by expanded clones across subjects, a result suggesting private repertoires in all groups.

Details on this clonotype: Its antigen is undetermined. The junction shows a germline mismatch at one end, possibly a read error.

Unsorted libraries were prepared from 2 million PBMCs that had been stored at -80 C. Each TCR transcript was tagged with a 10-nucleotide random UMI during 5'RACE. TCRdb analysed the 5' RACE reads with MiXCR anew, one entry per CDR3 protein. The table has about 84,000 distinct CDR3 sequences, approximately 10% seen once; the top ten hold about 1.7%. The length of the CDR3 is 17 residues. The germline CDR1 and CDR2 sequences are SGHTA and FQGTGA. This sequence was found in a man in his forties in good health. The chain joins TRBV7-3 to TRBJ2-2; no firm D call. The sample consisted of PBMCs. In nucleotides, the CDR3 is TGTGCCAGCTCCCTAGTCCGGCTAGAGAGTTACACCTGGGAGCTGTTTTTT. Encoded protein: CASSLVRLESYTWELFF. Using reference TRBV7-3 and TRBJ2-2 for the parts outside the CDR3, the full variable domain is GAGVSQTPSNKVTEKGKYVELRCDPISGHTALYWYRQSLGQGPEFLIYFQGTGAADDSGLPNDRFFAVRPEGSVSTLKIQRTERGDSAVYLCASSLVRLESYTWELFFGEGSRLTVL.